The source of this T cell receptor beta chain is a study of long-term antiretroviral therapy in people with HIV. Worth noting for this clone: Its cognate antigen is unknown. This same CDR3 is encoded by further DNA sequences in the sample.

They ran version v3.0 of the immunoSEQ assay at survey level. About 35,000-55,000 T-cell genomes per sample were the sequencing target. Clones were sequenced by immunoSEQ multiplex PCR, and TCRdb holds only the in-frame ones, with some missing. The sample holds about 22,000 clones, around 85% seen once. Broader study findings: Clones that had undergone expansion before ART prevailed in the repertoire throughout all time points. Blood collection from about 2004 to 2017 possibly occurred under older ART regimens. Controls had broader CDR3 length ranges than HIV repertoires did.

Germline assignment: CDR1 SGHTA and CDR2 FQGNSA. V lost 2 bases and J lost 1, with 8 bases in between. The CDR3 is 14 amino acids. The specimen was unsorted PBMCs, collected 1.6 years after starting antiretroviral therapy. V usage is TRBV7-2 and J usage is TRBJ2-5, with a possible D match to TRBD1 (6 bases). This TCR was recovered from a man aged 40-49 years with HIV. The CDR3 DNA reads TGTGCCAGCAGCTTAAGCAGGGGCCAAGAGACCCAGTACTTC. Encoded protein: CASSLSRGQETQYF.